Each of the 10 T cell receptor beta chains below was sequenced from the same sample in a study of blood T cell repertoires in COVID-19. Profiling relied on immunoSEQ multiplex PCR, and the TCRdb table lists in-frame clones only, not all of them. The data show about 210,000 clones, around 84% seen once. The specimen was peripheral blood. The receptor set was obtained from a woman of 80 years or more with acute or convalescent COVID-19.

The chain employs TRBV10-3 and TRBJ1-2; D remains unclear. V gave up 9 bases and J gave up 0 bases, with 11 bases separating them. Germline V gene sequence: CDR1 ENHRY, CDR2 SYGVKD. This CDR3 spans 13 amino acids. The CDR3 DNA is TGTGCCATATCCCGTGAGGCTAACTATGGCTACACCTTC. It is translated as CAISREANYGYTF.

This chain uses TRBV28 with TRBJ1-2; D gene uncertain. Germline-derived CDR1 and CDR2 are MDHEN and SYDVKM. The CDR3 totals 13 residues. Trimming cost V 2 bases and J 2 bases, with 6 bases left between them. CDR3 region: CASSLIGNYGYTF. The CDR3 DNA sequence: TGTGCCAGCAGTTTAATCGGGAACTATGGCTACACCTTC.

The chain employs TRBV7-3 and TRBJ2-1, with 10 bases fitting TRBD2. The CDR3 spans 18 residues. From germline, CDR1 is SGHTA and CDR2 FQGTGA. With 0 bases clipped from V and 5 bases from J, the junction kept 10 bases outside the gene matches. CDR3 nucleotides: TGTGCCAGCAGCTTAACAAAGGTAGCGGGAGGTGTGGACAATGAGCAGTTCTTC. Translation gives CASSLTKVAGGVDNEQFF.

This chain's CDR3 is CASTAGSSTDTQYF. In DNA form, the CDR3 reads TGTGCCAGTACGGCGGGATCCAGCACAGATACGCAGTATTTT. This sequence joins TRBV18 and TRBJ2-3, with D perhaps matching TRBD2 (6 bases). The length of the CDR3 is 14 residues. V gave up 9 bases and J gave up 0 bases, with 13 bases separating them. From germline, CDR1 is KGHSH and CDR2 LQKENI. The entire variable domain, with the rest obtained from reference TRBV18 and TRBJ2-3, is as follows: NAGVMQNPRHLVRRRGQEARLRCSPMKGHSHVYWYRQLPEEGLKFMVYLQKENIIDESGMPKERFSAEFPKEGPSILRIQQVVRGDSAAYFCASTAGSSTDTQYFGPGTRLTVL.

The rearrangement joins TRBV18 to TRBJ1-2; perhaps TRBD1 as D (5 bases). The CDR3 has 13 residues. The V gene's germline CDR1 is KGHSH and CDR2 LQKENI. The germline V and J ends were trimmed by 6 bases and 3 bases, with 11 bases remaining between them. The CDR3 sequence: CASSVDRDYGYTF. The CDR3 DNA is TGTGCCAGCTCGGTCGACAGAGACTATGGCTACACCTTC.

This chain uses TRBV6-6 with TRBJ1-1, with a weak D call TRBD1 (5 bases). V gave up 6 bases and J gave up 3 bases, with 8 bases separating them. The CDR3 runs to 12 residues. CDR1 is MNHNY, CDR2 SVGAGI, per germline (reference sequence). CDR3 nucleotide sequence: TGTGCCAGCAGACCCAGGGACACTGAAGCTTTCTTT. It encodes CASRPRDTEAFF.

The chain employs TRBV7-3 and TRBJ2-1, with a weak D call TRBD1 (6 bases). Trimming removed 0 bases from V and 2 bases from J, with 8 bases in between. CDR3 size: 15 residues. Germline V gene lookup returns CDR1 SGHTA and CDR2 FQGTGA. CDR3 loop: CASSLTRGPYNEQFF. The CDR3 nucleotides are TGTGCCAGCAGCTTAACCAGGGGCCCCTACAATGAGCAGTTCTTC.

V and J are TRBV19 and TRBJ2-3; 7 bases are a match to TRBD2. Looked up from germline, CDR1 is LNHDA and CDR2 is SQIVND (reference sequence). V dropped 5 bases and J dropped 2; count of bases not matched to a gene: 10. The length of the CDR3 is 16 residues. CDR3 nucleotide sequence: TGTGCCAGTAGTTCCTCTAGCGGAGTACCCACAGATACGCAGTATTTT. It translates to CASSSSSGVPTDTQYF.

This rearrangement joins TRBV28 to TRBJ1-1; 8 bases align to TRBD1. Germline V gene lookup returns CDR1 MDHEN and CDR2 SYDVKM. The CDR3 contains 13 residues. Germline trimming cut 10 bases from V and 4 bases from J; bases unmatched to any gene: 8. The CDR3 spells CATRLTGGTEAFF. The CDR3 DNA reads as TGTGCCACCCGACTTACAGGGGGCACTGAAGCTTTCTTT.

The CDR3 region is CASSLLPGTSGRGNEQFF. The CDR3 DNA follows: TGTGCCAGCAGCTTACTACCCGGGACTAGCGGGAGGGGGAATGAGCAGTTCTTC. The rearrangement joins TRBV7-2 to TRBJ2-1; 16 bases map to TRBD2. After removal of 2 bases from V and 7 bases from J, the junction contained 8 bases not matched to a gene. Per the germline V gene, CDR1 is SGHTA and CDR2 is FQGNSA. This CDR3 contains 18 residues. The full variable domain, in which reference TRBV7-2 and TRBJ2-1 provide the parts outside the CDR3, is GAGVSQSPSNKVTEKGKDVELRCDPISGHTALYWYRQSLGQGLEFLIYFQGNSAPDKSGLPSDRFSAERTGGSVSTLTIQRTQQEDSAVYLCASSLLPGTSGRGNEQFFGPGTRLTVL.